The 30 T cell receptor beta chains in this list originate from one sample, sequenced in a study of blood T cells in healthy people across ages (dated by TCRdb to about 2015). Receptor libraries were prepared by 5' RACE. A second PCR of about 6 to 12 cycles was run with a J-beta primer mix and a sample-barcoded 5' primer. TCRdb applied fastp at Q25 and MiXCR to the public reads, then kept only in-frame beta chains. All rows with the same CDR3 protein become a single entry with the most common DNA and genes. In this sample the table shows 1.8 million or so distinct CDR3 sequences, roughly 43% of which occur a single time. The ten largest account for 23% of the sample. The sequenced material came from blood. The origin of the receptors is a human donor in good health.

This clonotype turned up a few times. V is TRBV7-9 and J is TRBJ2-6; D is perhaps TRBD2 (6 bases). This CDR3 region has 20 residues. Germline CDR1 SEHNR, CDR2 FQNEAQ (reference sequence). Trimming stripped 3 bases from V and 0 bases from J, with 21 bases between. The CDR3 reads CASSLSIWDSGNSGANVLTF. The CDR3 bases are TGTGCCAGCAGCTTGAGTATCTGGGACTCAGGAAACTCTGGGGCCAACGTCCTGACTTTC.

The CDR3 sequence: CSGSVGGDRDTQYF. The CDR3 nucleotides read TGCAGTGGGTCGGTCGGGGGGGATAGAGATACGCAGTATTTT. The J gene is TRBJ2-3, the V gene TRBV20-1; 8 nucleotides line up with TRBD2. The CDR3 contains 14 residues. Germline V gene data show CDR1 as DFQATT and CDR2 as SNEGSKA (reference sequence). The V segment lost 7 bases and the J segment 5 bases; nucleotides outside the gene matches: 11.

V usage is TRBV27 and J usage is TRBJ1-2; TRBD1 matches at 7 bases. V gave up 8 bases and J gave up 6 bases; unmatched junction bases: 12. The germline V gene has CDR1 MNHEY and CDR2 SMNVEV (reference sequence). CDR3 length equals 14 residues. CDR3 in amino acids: CASWTGWDAHGYTF. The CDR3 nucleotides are TGTGCCAGCTGGACAGGATGGGACGCTCATGGCTACACCTTC.

The CDR3 loop reads CSVEVNQRADTQYF. DNA of the CDR3: TGCAGCGTTGAGGTAAATCAGCGTGCAGATACGCAGTATTTT. The chain recombines TRBV29-1 with TRBJ2-3; D call uncertain. The V end lost 3 bases, the J end lost 4 bases, and 14 bases lay between the germline ends. This CDR3 region has 14 residues. Germline V gene data show CDR1 as SQVTM and CDR2 as ANQGSEA.

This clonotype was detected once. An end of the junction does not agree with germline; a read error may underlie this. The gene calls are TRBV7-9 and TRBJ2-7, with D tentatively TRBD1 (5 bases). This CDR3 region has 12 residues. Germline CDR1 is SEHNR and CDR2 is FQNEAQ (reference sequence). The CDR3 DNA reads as TGTGCCGGCAGCCAGGGTACCTACGAGCAGTACTTC. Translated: CAGSQGTYEQYF.

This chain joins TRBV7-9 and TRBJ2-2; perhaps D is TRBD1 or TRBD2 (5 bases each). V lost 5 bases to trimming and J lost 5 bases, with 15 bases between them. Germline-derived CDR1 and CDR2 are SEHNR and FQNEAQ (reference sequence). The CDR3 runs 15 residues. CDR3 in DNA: TGTGCCAGCAGCCTTACGGGACGGATAACCGGGGAGCTGTTTTTT. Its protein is CASSLTGRITGELFF.

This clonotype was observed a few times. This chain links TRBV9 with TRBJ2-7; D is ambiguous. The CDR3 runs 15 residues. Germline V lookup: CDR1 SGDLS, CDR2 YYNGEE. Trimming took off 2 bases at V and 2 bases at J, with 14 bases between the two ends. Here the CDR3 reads CASSVDDGSTYEQYF. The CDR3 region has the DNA TGTGCCAGCAGCGTTGACGACGGCAGTACCTACGAGCAGTACTTC. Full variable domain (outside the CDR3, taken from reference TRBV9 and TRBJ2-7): DSGVTQTPKHLITATGQRVTLRCSPRSGDLSVYWYQQSLDQGLQFLIQYYNGEERAKGNILERFSAQQFPDLHSELNLSSLELGDSALYFCASSVDDGSTYEQYFGPGTRLTVT.

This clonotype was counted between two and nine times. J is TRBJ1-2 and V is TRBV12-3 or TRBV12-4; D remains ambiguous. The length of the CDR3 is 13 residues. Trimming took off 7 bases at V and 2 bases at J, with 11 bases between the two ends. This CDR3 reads CASMGIRNYGYTF. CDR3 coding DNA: TGTGCCAGCATGGGCATTCGGAACTATGGCTACACCTTC.

The CDR3 region has the DNA TGTGCCAGCAGCTTAGGCCCCCTAGGGGAGAGGACAACTAATGAAAAACTGTTTTTT. Translation: CASSLGPLGERTTNEKLFF. The rearrangement uses TRBV7-6 and TRBJ1-4; TRBD1 might be the D (5 bases). This CDR3 region has 19 residues. The V and J ends lost 1 base and 0 bases respectively, with 18 bases between them. Germline V lookup: CDR1 SGHVS, CDR2 FNYEAQ.

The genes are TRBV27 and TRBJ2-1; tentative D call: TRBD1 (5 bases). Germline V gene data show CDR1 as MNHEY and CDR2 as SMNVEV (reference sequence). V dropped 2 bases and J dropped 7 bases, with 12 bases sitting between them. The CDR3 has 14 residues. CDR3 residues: CASSLGWQGNEQFF. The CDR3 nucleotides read TGTGCCAGCAGTTTAGGGTGGCAGGGAAATGAGCAGTTCTTC.

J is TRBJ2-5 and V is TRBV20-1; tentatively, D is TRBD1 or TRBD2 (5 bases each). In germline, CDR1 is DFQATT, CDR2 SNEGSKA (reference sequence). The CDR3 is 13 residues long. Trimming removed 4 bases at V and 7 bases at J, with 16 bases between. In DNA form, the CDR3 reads TGCAGTGCTATCGGGGCGCGGGCAGGGACCCAGTACTTC. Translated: CSAIGARAGTQYF.

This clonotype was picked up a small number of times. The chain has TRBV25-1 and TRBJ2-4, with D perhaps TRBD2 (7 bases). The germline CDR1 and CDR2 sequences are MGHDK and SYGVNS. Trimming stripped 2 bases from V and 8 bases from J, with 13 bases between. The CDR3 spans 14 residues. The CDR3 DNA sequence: TGTGCCAGCAGTGAACTAGGAGGGGGGGACATTCAGTACTTC. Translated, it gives CASSELGGGDIQYF. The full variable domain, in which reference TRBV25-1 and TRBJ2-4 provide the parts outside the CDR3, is EADIYQTPRYLVIGTGKKITLECSQTMGHDKMYWYQQDPGMELHLIHYSYGVNSTEKGDLSSESTVSRIRTEHFPLTLESARPSHTSQYLCASSELGGGDIQYFGAGTRLSVL.

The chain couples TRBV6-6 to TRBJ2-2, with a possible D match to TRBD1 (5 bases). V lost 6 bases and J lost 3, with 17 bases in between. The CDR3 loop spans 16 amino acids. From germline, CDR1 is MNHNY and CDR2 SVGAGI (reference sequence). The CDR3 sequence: CASRTPGMWDTGELFF. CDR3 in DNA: TGTGCCAGCAGAACTCCAGGGATGTGGGACACCGGGGAGCTGTTTTTT.

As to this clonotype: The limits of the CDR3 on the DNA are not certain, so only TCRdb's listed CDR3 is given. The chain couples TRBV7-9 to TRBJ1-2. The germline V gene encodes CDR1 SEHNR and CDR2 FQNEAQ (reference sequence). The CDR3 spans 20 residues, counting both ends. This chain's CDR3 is CTSSLAGSGQPQHFGDGYTF.

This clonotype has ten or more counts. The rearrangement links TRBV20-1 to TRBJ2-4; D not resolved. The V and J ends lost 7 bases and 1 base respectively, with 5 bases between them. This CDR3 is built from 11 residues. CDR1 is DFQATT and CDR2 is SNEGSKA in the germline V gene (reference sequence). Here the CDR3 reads CSVNAKNIQYF. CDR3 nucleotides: TGCAGTGTAAACGCCAAAAACATTCAGTACTTC.

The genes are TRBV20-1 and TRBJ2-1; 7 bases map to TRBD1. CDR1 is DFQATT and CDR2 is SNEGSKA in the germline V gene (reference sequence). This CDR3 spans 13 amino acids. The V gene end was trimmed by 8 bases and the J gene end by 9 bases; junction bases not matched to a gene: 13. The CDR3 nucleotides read TGCAGTTTGGTAGGACAGGTCAGCACTGAGCAGTTCTTC. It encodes CSLVGQVSTEQFF.

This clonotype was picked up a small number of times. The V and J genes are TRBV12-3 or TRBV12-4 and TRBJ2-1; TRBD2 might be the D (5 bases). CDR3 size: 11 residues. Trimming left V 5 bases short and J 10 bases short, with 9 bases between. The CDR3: CASSVLAEQFF. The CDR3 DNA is TGTGCCAGCAGTGTCCTAGCAGAGCAGTTCTTC.

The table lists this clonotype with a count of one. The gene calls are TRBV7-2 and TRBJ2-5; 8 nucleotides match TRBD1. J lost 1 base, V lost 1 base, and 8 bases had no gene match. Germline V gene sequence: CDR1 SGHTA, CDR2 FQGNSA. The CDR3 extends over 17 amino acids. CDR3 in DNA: TGTGCCAGCAGCTTAGTGGCAGGGGGCAACTTCCAAGAGACCCAGTACTTC. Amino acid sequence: CASSLVAGGNFQETQYF.

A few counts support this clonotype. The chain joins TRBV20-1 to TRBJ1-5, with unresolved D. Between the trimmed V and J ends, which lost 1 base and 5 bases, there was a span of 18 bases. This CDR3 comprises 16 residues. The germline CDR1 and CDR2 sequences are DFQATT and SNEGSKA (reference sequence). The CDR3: CSARGPGDGLHQPQHF. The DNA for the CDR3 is TGCAGTGCTAGAGGTCCCGGAGACGGGCTGCATCAGCCCCAGCATTTT.

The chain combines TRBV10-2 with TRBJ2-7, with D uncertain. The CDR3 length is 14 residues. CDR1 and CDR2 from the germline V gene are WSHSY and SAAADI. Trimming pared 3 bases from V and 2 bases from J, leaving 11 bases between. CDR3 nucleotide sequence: TGCGCCAGCAGTGACTCTGGAAGACCCTACGAGCAGTACTTC. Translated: CASSDSGRPYEQYF.

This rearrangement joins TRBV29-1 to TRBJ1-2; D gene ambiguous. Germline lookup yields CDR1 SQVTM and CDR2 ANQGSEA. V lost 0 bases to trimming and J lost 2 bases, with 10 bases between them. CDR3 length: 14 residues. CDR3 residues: CSVEDRDLNYGYTF. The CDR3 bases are TGCAGCGTTGAAGATCGGGATCTAAACTATGGCTACACCTTC.

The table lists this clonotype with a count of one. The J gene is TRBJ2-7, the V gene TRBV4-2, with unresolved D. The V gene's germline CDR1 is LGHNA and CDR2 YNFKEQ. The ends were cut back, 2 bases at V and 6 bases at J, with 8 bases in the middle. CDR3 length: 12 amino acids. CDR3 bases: TGTGCCAGCAGCCAACGAAGTAGCGAGCAGTACTTC. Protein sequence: CASSQRSSEQYF.

CDR3 coding DNA: TGTGCCAGCAGCTGGGGACGCGAGTCGGGGTATAGCACAGATACGCAGTATTTT. Translating it yields CASSWGRESGYSTDTQYF. This chain links TRBV5-7 with TRBJ2-3; D tentatively fits TRBD1 or TRBD2 (5 bases each). TRBV5-7 is an open reading frame whose function is uncertain. CDR3 length: 18 residues. Trimming removed 3 bases at V and 0 bases at J, with 20 bases between.

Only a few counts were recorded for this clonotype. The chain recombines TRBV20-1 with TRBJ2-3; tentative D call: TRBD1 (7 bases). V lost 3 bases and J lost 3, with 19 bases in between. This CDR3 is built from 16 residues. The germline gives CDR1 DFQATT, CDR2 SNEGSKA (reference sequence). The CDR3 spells CSASVRTQGRTDTQYF. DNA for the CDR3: TGCAGTGCTAGTGTCAGAACACAGGGGAGGACAGATACGCAGTATTTT.

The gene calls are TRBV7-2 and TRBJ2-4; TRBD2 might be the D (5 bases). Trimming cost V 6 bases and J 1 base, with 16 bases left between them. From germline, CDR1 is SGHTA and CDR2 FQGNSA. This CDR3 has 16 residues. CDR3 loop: CASSSSGPWAKNIQYF. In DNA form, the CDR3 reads TGTGCCAGCAGTTCCAGCGGCCCATGGGCCAAAAACATTCAGTACTTC.

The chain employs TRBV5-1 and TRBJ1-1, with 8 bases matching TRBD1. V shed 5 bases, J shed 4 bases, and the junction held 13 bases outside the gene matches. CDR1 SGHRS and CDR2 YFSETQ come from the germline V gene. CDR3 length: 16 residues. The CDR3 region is CASSQMDRALVTEAFF. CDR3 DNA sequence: TGCGCCAGCAGTCAGATGGACAGGGCTTTGGTCACTGAAGCTTTCTTT.

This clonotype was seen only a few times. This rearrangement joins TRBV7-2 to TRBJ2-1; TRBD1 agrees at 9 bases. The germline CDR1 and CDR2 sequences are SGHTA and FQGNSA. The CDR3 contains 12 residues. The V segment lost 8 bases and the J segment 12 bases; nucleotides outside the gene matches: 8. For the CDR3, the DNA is TGTGCCAGCGCGAGACAGGGGGGTGGGCAGTTCTTC. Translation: CASARQGGGQFF.

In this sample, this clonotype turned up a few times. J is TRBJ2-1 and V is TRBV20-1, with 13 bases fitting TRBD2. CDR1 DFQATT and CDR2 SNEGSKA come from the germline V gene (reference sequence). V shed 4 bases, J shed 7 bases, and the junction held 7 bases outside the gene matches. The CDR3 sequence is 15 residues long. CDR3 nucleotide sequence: TGCAGTGCTACACCCGGGACTAGCGGGGAGAATGAGCAGTTCTTC. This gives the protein CSATPGTSGENEQFF.

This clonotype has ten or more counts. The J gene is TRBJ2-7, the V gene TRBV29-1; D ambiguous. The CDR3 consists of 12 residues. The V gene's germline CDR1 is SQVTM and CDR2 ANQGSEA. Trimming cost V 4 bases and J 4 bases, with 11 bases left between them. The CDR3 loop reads CSVGNRRYEQYF. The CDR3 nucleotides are TGCAGCGTTGGGAACAGAAGATACGAGCAGTACTTC.

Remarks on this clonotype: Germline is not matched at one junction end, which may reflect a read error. CDR3 region: CASGNHPRTGEKRFF. CDR3 nucleotides: TGTGCCAGCGGCAACCACCCCAGAACTGGTGAAAAACGGTTTTTT. V is TRBV4-2 and J is TRBJ1-4; D is undetermined. This CDR3 contains 15 residues. Per the germline V gene, CDR1 is LGHNA and CDR2 is YNFKEQ.